A selection of T cell receptor beta chains follows, all from one sample in a study of beta chain features in type 1 diabetes. Sequencing used immunoSEQ multiplex PCR; TCRdb keeps in-frame clones, though not all of them. The table has about 140,000 clones, about 9.7% seen once. Sequencing used central memory CD4+ T cells from blood. The receptor set was obtained from a woman in her forties in good health. CDR3s include the opening cysteine and the closing phenylalanine or tryptophan. Fields, in order: CDR3 protein, CDR3 DNA, CDR3 length, V gene, D gene, clone size, J gene. D genes are given only for firm matches. Some rows have no size entry. The others give once, few or many, or a class for an expanded clone.

CDR3: CATSMGADQETQYF
DNA: TGTGCCACCAGCATGGGGGCAGATCAAGAGACCCAGTACTTC
length: 14
V: TRBV15
D: .
size: many
J: TRBJ2-5

CDR3: CASSSEGAGTDTQYF
DNA: TGTGCCAGCAGCTCTGAAGGGGCCGGCACAGATACGCAGTATTTT
length: 15
V: TRBV6-4
D: .
size: .
J: TRBJ2-3

CDR3: CASSPDRGHDYGYTF
DNA: TGCGCCAGCAGCCCGGACAGGGGGCACGACTATGGCTACACCTTC
length: 15
V: TRBV5-1
D: TRBD1
size: few
J: TRBJ1-2

CDR3: CASSSGGGQGAFF
DNA: TGCGCCAGCAGCTCTGGGGGAGGGCAGGGAGCTTTCTTT
length: 13
V: TRBV5-1
D: .
size: few
J: TRBJ1-1

CDR3: CASGLIGQEEKLFF
DNA: TGTGCTAGTGGTTTGATCGGACAGGAGGAAAAACTGTTTTTT
length: 14
V: TRBV12-5
D: TRBD1
size: .
J: TRBJ1-4

CDR3: CASSLSPTRGETQYF
DNA: TGTGCCAGCAGCTTATCCCCCACTCGGGGGGAGACCCAGTACTTC
length: 15
V: TRBV7-6
D: .
size: few
J: TRBJ2-5

CDR3: CASSVRGTGGTDTQYF
DNA: TGTGCCAGCAGCGTAAGAGGGACAGGGGGCACAGATACGCAGTATTTT
length: 16
V: TRBV9
D: TRBD1
size: many
J: TRBJ2-3

CDR3: CASAAGGGAGEQYF
DNA: TGTGCCAGCGCGGCAGGAGGGGGGGCCGGCGAGCAGTACTTC
length: 14
V: TRBV18
D: .
size: .
J: TRBJ2-7

CDR3: CASSRFGGGNTEAFF
DNA: TGTGCCAGCAGCCGCTTTGGGGGAGGGAACACTGAAGCTTTCTTT
length: 15
V: TRBV11-2
D: .
size: few
J: TRBJ1-1

CDR3: CASSLALAGGQETQYF
DNA: TGCGCCAGCAGCTTGGCCTTGGCGGGGGGCCAAGAGACCCAGTACTTC
length: 16
V: TRBV5-1
D: TRBD2
size: .
J: TRBJ2-5

CDR3: CASSVQATGPAFF
DNA: TGTGCCAGCAGCGTCCAAGCGACAGGGCCAGCTTTCTTT
length: 13
V: TRBV2
D: TRBD1
size: few
J: TRBJ1-1

CDR3: CASSLQGYGQPQHF
DNA: TGTGCCAGCAGCTTACAGGGTTACGGTCAGCCCCAGCATTTT
length: 14
V: TRBV7-6
D: .
size: few
J: TRBJ1-5

CDR3: CASSLTESHRANYGYTF
DNA: TGCGCCAGCAGCTTGACAGAGTCACACCGAGCTAACTATGGCTACACCTTC
length: 17
V: TRBV5-1
D: .
size: many
J: TRBJ1-2

CDR3: CASSQGGSGETQYF
DNA: TGCGCCAGCAGCCAGGGAGGGTCGGGGGAGACCCAGTACTTC
length: 14
V: TRBV4-1
D: TRBD2
size: few
J: TRBJ2-5

CDR3: CASSLAGTEANYGYTF
DNA: TGTGCCAGCAGCTTAGCCGGGACAGAGGCTAACTATGGCTACACCTTC
length: 16
V: TRBV11-2
D: TRBD1
size: few
J: TRBJ1-2

CDR3: CASTLSAGQASYEQYF
DNA: TGTGCCAGCACTTTATCGGCAGGCCAGGCGTCCTACGAGCAGTACTTC
length: 16
V: TRBV7-8
D: .
size: many
J: TRBJ2-7

CDR3: CASSPRTGESGGYTF
DNA: TGTGCCAGCAGCCCGAGGACAGGAGAAAGCGGAGGCTACACCTTC
length: 15
V: TRBV5-4
D: TRBD1
size: .
J: TRBJ1-2

CDR3: CASSVSMADTQYF
DNA: TGTGCCAGCAGTGTTTCTATGGCAGATACGCAGTATTTT
length: 13
V: TRBV2
D: .
size: few
J: TRBJ2-3

CDR3: CASSLGGGSNQPQHF
DNA: TGTGCCAGCAGCTTAGGTGGGGGGAGCAATCAGCCCCAGCATTTT
length: 15
V: TRBV7-2
D: .
size: few
J: TRBJ1-5

CDR3: CASSVAGDNSPLHF
DNA: TGTGCCAGCAGCGTAGCGGGAGATAATTCACCCCTCCACTTT
length: 14
V: TRBV9
D: .
size: .
J: TRBJ1-6

CDR3: CASKIWTGAYEQYF
DNA: TGTGCCAGCAAAATTTGGACAGGTGCCTACGAGCAGTACTTC
length: 14
V: TRBV7-6
D: TRBD1
size: few
J: TRBJ2-7

CDR3: CASSIHSGANVLTF
DNA: TGTGCCAGTAGTATCCACTCTGGGGCCAACGTCCTGACTTTC
length: 14
V: TRBV19
D: .
size: .
J: TRBJ2-6

CDR3: CAISVTGGRDGELFF
DNA: TGTGCCATCAGTGTGACAGGGGGCCGGGACGGGGAGCTGTTTTTT
length: 15
V: TRBV10-3
D: TRBD1
size: few
J: TRBJ2-2

CDR3: CASSPGDGGAREQYF
DNA: TGCGCCAGCAGCCCAGGCGACGGGGGGGCCCGGGAGCAGTACTTC
length: 15
V: TRBV4-3
D: TRBD2
size: .
J: TRBJ2-7

CDR3: CASSTFGRNEQYF
DNA: TGTGCCAGCAGCACCTTTGGGAGGAACGAGCAGTACTTC
length: 13
V: TRBV7-8
D: .
size: .
J: TRBJ2-7

CDR3: CASSAGTGWETQYF
DNA: TGTGCCAGCAGCGCCGGGACAGGGTGGGAGACCCAGTACTTC
length: 14
V: TRBV6-6
D: TRBD1
size: .
J: TRBJ2-5

CDR3: CASTAGLAVNNEQFF
DNA: TGTGCCAGCACCGCGGGACTAGCGGTAAACAATGAGCAGTTCTTC
length: 15
V: TRBV5-8
D: TRBD2
size: .
J: TRBJ2-1

CDR3: CASSLNWDSLSYEQYF
DNA: TGTGCCAGCAGCCTGAACTGGGACAGTCTCTCCTACGAGCAGTACTTC
length: 16
V: TRBV7-8
D: TRBD1
size: .
J: TRBJ2-7

CDR3: CASSPNPRGKEAFF
DNA: TGTGCCAGCTCACCAAATCCACGGGGGAAGGAAGCTTTCTTT
length: 14
V: TRBV18
D: .
size: .
J: TRBJ1-1

CDR3: CASSSGLAGSNTQYF
DNA: TGTGCCAGCAGTTCCGGACTAGCGGGGTCGAATACGCAGTATTTT
length: 15
V: TRBV6-6
D: TRBD2
size: few
J: TRBJ2-3

CDR3: CSVGDPGNEQFF
DNA: TGCAGCGTCGGAGACCCCGGGAATGAGCAGTTCTTC
length: 12
V: TRBV29-1
D: .
size: .
J: TRBJ2-1

CDR3: CASSFGGAATEAFF
DNA: TGTGCCAGCAGCTTCGGGGGAGCAGCCACTGAAGCTTTCTTT
length: 14
V: TRBV6-6
D: .
size: .
J: TRBJ1-1

CDR3: CASSLEGRNQPQHF
DNA: TGTGCCAGCAGTTTAGAGGGCCGCAATCAGCCCCAGCATTTT
length: 14
V: TRBV27
D: .
size: few
J: TRBJ1-5

CDR3: CASSPQRGASNEQFF
DNA: TGTGCCAGCTCACCACAGCGGGGGGCATCTAATGAGCAGTTCTTC
length: 15
V: TRBV18
D: TRBD2
size: few
J: TRBJ2-1

CDR3: CASSTLTGTGGSPLHF
DNA: TGTGCCAGCAGTACATTAACCGGGACAGGGGGTTCACCCCTCCACTTT
length: 16
V: TRBV5-4
D: TRBD1
size: few
J: TRBJ1-6

CDR3: CASKEGPGNTIYF
DNA: TGTGCCAGCAAGGAGGGTCCCGGAAACACCATATATTTT
length: 13
V: TRBV6-6
D: .
size: few
J: TRBJ1-3

CDR3: CASMTGSGANVLTF
DNA: TGTGCCAGCATGACAGGGAGTGGGGCCAACGTCCTGACTTTC
length: 14
V: TRBV2
D: TRBD1
size: few
J: TRBJ2-6

CDR3: CASTVGGGNQPQHF
DNA: TGCGCCAGCACGGTGGGAGGCGGCAATCAGCCCCAGCATTTT
length: 14
V: TRBV5-1
D: .
size: .
J: TRBJ1-5

CDR3: CASSHGGRADTQYF
DNA: TGTGCCAGCAGTCACGGGGGTAGGGCAGATACGCAGTATTTT
length: 14
V: TRBV25-1
D: .
size: .
J: TRBJ2-3

CDR3: CASSQFDVAGYEQYF
DNA: TGTGCCAGCAGCCAATTCGACGTAGCGGGCTACGAGCAGTACTTC
length: 15
V: TRBV14
D: TRBD2
size: .
J: TRBJ2-7

CDR3: CASSEGHRQPQHF
DNA: TGTGCCAGCAGTGAGGGACACCGGCAGCCCCAGCATTTT
length: 13
V: TRBV6-1
D: .
size: few
J: TRBJ1-5

CDR3: CASSEAGTNWYQETQYF
DNA: TGTGCCAGCAGTGAAGCCGGGACTAATTGGTACCAAGAGACCCAGTACTTC
length: 17
V: TRBV6-1
D: TRBD2
size: .
J: TRBJ2-5

CDR3: CASSSGQGAANEKLFF
DNA: TGCGCCAGCAGCTCGGGACAGGGGGCGGCTAATGAAAAACTGTTTTTT
length: 16
V: TRBV5-1
D: TRBD1
size: few
J: TRBJ1-4

CDR3: CASSLSHNSPYGYTF
DNA: TGTGCCAGCAGTTTATCCCACAATTCCCCCTATGGCTACACCTTC
length: 15
V: TRBV28
D: .
size: few
J: TRBJ1-2

CDR3: CASSLRSYRSGTQYF
DNA: TGTGCCAGCAGCTTAAGGTCATATAGGTCGGGTACGCAGTATTTT
length: 15
V: TRBV7-6
D: .
size: few
J: TRBJ2-3

CDR3: CASSLNRDRASYEQYF
DNA: TGTGCCAGCAGCCTAAACCGGGACAGAGCCTCCTACGAGCAGTACTTC
length: 16
V: TRBV7-2
D: TRBD1
size: few
J: TRBJ2-7

CDR3: CASSPRQGQETQYF
DNA: TGTGCCAGCAGCCCCCGACAGGGGCAAGAGACCCAGTACTTC
length: 14
V: TRBV9
D: TRBD1
size: few
J: TRBJ2-5

CDR3: CASMGQTFNYGYTF
DNA: TGTGCCAGCATGGGACAGACTTTTAACTATGGCTACACCTTC
length: 14
V: TRBV6-1
D: TRBD1
size: .
J: TRBJ1-2

CDR3: CASSYSGSRNEKLFF
DNA: TGTGCCAGCAGTTACTCGGGCAGCCGTAATGAAAAACTGTTTTTT
length: 15
V: TRBV6-5
D: .
size: .
J: TRBJ1-4

CDR3: CASSQFPFAVLNTTSYGYTF
DNA: TGCGCCAGCAGTCAATTTCCCTTCGCGGTACTAAATACAACCTCCTATGGCTACACCTTC
length: 20
V: TRBV23-1
D: .
size: .
J: TRBJ1-2

CDR3: CASSFQGTTEAFF
DNA: TGTGCCAGCAGCTTTCAGGGGACCACTGAAGCTTTCTTT
length: 13
V: TRBV7-9
D: .
size: .
J: TRBJ1-1

CDR3: CASSMDSLAGELFF
DNA: TGCGCCAGCAGTATGGACAGCCTGGCCGGGGAGCTGTTTTTT
length: 14
V: TRBV10-1
D: .
size: few
J: TRBJ2-2

CDR3: CASRTSGLDTQYF
DNA: TGCGCCAGCAGGACTAGCGGGTTAGATACGCAGTATTTT
length: 13
V: TRBV4-1
D: TRBD2
size: .
J: TRBJ2-3

CDR3: CASSLPNQPQHF
DNA: TGTGCCAGCAGTTTACCGAATCAGCCCCAGCATTTT
length: 12
V: TRBV27
D: .
size: .
J: TRBJ1-5